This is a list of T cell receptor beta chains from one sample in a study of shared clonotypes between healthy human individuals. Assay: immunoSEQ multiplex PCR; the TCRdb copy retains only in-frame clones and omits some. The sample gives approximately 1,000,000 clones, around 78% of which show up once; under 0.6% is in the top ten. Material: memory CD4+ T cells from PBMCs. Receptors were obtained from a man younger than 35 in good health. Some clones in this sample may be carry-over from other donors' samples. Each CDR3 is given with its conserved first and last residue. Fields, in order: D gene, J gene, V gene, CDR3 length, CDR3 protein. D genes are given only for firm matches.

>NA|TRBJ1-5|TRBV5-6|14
CASSRLDNNQPQHF
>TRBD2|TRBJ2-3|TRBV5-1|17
CASSGGLAALGTDTQYF
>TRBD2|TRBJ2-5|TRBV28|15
CASTSTLQGGETQYF
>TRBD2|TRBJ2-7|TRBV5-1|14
CASSAGTSGYEQYF
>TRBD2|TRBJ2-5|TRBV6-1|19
CASSEALGRASGIQETQYF
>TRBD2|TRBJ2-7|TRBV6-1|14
CASSELADSYEQYF
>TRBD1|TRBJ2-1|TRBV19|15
CASSMEGDRYNEQFF
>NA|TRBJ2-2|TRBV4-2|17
CASSQALNSGNTGELFF
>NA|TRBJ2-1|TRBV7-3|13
CASSLRSIGEQFF
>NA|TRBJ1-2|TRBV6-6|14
CASSHRVSSYGYTF
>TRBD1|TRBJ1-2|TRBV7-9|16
CASSFLARGLDYGYTF
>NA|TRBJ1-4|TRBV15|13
CATSRGDHEKLFF
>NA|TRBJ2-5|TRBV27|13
CASSFLARETQYF
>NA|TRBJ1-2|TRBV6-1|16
CASSVQQGGGVYGYTF
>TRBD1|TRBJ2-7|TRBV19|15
CASSMSNRGVYEQYF
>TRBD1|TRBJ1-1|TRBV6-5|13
CASGLDRDTEAFF
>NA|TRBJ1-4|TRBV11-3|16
CASSLDQRPSREKLFF
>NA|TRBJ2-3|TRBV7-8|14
CASSLFGRTDTQYF
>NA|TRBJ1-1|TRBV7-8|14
CASRTSFESTEAFF
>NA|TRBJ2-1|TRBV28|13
CASSSSTGRGLVF
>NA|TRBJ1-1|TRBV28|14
CASRPGPMNTEAFF
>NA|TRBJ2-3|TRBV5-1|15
CASNEGGGSTDTQYF
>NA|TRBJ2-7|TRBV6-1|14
CASSGSLLSYEQYF
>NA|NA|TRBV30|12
CAWKGGLGEQYF
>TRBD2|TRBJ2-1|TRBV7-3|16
CASSLTGLAGYNEQFF
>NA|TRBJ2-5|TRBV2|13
CASSDVGQETQYF
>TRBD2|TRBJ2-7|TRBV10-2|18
CASSESGTSGRRSYEQYF
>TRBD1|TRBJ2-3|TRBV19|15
CASSIMGQPTDTQYF
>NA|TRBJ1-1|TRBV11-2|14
CASSPLGGGTEAFF
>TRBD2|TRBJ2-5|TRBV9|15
CASSVVDSGRETQYF
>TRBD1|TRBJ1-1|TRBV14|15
CASSQQGAGNTEAFF
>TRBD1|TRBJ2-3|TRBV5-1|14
CASSLQQGTDTQYF
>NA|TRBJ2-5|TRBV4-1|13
CASSPTGQETQYF
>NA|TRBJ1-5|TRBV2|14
CASSVGTLYQPQHF
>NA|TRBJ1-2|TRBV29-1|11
CSVWVDYGYTF
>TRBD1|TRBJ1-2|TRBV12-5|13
CASGRDSNYGYTF
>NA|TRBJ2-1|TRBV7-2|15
CASSLLGETYNEQFF
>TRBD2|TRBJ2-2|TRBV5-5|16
CASSVLAGGNTGELFF
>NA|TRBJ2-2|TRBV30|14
CAWSAGVNTGELFF
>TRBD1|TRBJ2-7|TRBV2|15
CASSPGTGGPDEQYF
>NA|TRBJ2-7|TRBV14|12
CASSPTGVGQYF
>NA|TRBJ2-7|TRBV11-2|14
CASSLTDTSYEQYF
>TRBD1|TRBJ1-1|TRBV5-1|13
CASSLARGPEAFF
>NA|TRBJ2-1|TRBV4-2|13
CASSQDSMREQFF
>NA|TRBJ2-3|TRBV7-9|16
CASSLLGEPSTDTQYF
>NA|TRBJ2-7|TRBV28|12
CASSLGNYEQYF
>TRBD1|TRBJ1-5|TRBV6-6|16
CASSPEDRGGYQPQHF
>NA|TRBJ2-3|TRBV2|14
CASSDRSRGDTQYF
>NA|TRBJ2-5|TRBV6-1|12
CASHGGWETQYF
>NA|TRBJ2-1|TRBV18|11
CASSNWTEQFF